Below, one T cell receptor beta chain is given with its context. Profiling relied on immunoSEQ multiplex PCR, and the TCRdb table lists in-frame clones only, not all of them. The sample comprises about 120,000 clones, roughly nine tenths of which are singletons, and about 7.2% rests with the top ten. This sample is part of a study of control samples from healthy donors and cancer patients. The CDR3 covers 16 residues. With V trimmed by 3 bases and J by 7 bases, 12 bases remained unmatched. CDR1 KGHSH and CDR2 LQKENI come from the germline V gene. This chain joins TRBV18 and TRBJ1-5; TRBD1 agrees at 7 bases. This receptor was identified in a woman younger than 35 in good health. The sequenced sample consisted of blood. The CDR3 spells CASSPPGRQGIQPQHF. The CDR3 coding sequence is TGTGCCAGCTCACCCCCCGGGCGACAGGGCATACAGCCCCAGCATTTT.